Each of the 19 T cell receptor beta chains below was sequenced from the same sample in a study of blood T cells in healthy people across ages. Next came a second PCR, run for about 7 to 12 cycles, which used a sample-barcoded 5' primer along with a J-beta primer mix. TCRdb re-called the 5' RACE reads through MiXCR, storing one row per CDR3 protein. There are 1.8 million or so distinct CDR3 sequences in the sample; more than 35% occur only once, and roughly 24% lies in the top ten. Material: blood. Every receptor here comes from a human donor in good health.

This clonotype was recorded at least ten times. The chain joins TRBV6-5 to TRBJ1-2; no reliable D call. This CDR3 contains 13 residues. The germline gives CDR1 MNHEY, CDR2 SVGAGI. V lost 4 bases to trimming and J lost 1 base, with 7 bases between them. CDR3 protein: CASSFRVNYGYTF. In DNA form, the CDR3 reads TGTGCCAGCAGTTTTCGGGTTAACTATGGCTACACCTTC.

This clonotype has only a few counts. CDR3 amino acids: CASSPADRDQETQYF. The CDR3 nucleotides read TGTGCCAGCAGTCCTGCAGACAGGGACCAAGAGACCCAGTACTTC. The chain has TRBV6-2 or TRBV6-3 and TRBJ2-5, with TRBD1 matching 7 bases. This CDR3 comprises 15 residues. Per germline, CDR1 MNHEY and CDR2 SVGEGT. With 5 bases clipped from V and 0 bases from J, the junction kept 6 bases outside the gene matches.

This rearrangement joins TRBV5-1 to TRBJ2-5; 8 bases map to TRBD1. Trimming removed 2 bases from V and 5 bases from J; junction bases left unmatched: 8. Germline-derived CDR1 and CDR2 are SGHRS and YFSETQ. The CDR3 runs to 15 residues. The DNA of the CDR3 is TGCGCCAGCAGCTTAAGTCCAGGGGGCGTGGAGACCCAGTACTTC. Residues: CASSLSPGGVETQYF.

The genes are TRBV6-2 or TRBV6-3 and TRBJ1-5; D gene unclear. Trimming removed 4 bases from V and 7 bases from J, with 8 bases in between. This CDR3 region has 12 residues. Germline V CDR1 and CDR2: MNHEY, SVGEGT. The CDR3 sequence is CASSFRAQPQHF. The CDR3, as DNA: TGTGCCAGCAGTTTCCGCGCGCAGCCCCAGCATTTT.

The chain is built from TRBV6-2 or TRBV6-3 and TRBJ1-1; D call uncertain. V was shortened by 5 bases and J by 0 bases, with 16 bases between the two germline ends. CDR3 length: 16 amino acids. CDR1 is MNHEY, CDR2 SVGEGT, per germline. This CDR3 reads CASSQRTAYMNTEAFF. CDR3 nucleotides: TGTGCCAGCAGTCAACGGACGGCTTACATGAACACTGAAGCTTTCTTT.

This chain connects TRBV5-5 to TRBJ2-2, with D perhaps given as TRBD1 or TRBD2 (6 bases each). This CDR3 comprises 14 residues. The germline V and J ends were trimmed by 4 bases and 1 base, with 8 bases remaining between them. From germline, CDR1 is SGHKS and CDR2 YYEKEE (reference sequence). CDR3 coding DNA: TGTGCCAGCAGCGCGGGACAGAACACCGGGGAGCTGTTTTTT. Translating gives CASSAGQNTGELFF.

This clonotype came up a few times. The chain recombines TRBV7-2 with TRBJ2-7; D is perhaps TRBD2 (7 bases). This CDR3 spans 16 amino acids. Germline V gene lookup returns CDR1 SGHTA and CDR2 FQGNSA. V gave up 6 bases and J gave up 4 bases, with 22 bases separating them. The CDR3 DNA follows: TGTGCCAGCAGATCAAGGGGGGGGGGAGCAAGGTACGAGCAGTACTTC. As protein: CASRSRGGGARYEQYF.

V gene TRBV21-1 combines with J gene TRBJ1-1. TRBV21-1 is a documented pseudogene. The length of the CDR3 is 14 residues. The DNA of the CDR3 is TGTGCCAGCAGCATAGTCAACGGGGACACTGAAGCTTTCTTT. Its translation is CASSIVNGDTEAFF.

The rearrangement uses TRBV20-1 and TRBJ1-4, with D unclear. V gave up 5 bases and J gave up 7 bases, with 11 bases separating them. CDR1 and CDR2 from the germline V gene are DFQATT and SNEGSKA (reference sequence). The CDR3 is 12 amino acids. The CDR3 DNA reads TGCAGTGCTGGCAACCGACGTGAAAAACTGTTTTTT. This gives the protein CSAGNRREKLFF.

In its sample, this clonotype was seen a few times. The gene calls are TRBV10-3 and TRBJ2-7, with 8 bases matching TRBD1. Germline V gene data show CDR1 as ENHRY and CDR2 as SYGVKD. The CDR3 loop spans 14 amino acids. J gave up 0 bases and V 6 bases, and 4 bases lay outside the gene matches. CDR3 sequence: CAIRRQGTSYEQYF. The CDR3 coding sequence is TGTGCCATCAGGCGACAGGGGACCTCCTACGAGCAGTACTTC.

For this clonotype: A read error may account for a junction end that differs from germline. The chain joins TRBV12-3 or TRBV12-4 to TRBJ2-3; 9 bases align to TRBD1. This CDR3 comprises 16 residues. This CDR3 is CASSHRGRMRTDAQYF. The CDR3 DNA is TGTGCCAGCAGTCACAGGGGGCGGATGAGGACAGATGCGCAGTATTTT.

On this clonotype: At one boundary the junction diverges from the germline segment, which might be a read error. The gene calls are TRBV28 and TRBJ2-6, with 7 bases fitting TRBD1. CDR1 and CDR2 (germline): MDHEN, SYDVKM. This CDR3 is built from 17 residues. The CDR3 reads CATSTWDSSSGANVPTF. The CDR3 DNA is TGTGCCACTTCGACATGGGACAGCAGCTCTGGGGCCAACGTCCCGACTTTC.

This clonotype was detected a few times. DNA for the CDR3: TGTGCCAGCAGTACCGGGTTTGAGGCTTTCTTT. It codes for CASSTGFEAFF. The rearrangement links TRBV6-2 or TRBV6-3 to TRBJ1-1, with D unresolved. The V gene lost 5 bases and the J gene lost 11 bases, with 12 bases spanning the gap. Germline CDR1 reads MNHEY; CDR2 reads SVGEGT. The CDR3 is 11 residues long.

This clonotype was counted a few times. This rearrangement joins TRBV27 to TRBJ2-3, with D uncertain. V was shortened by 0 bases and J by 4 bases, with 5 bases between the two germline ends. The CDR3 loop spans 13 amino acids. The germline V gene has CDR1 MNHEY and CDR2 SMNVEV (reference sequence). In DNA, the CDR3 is TGTGCCAGCAGTTTATCGGTAGCAGATACGCAGTATTTT. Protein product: CASSLSVADTQYF.

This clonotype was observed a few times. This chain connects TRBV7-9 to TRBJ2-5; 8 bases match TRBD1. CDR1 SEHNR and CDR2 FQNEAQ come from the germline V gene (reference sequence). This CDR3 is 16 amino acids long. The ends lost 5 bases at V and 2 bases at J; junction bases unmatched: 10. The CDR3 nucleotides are TGTGCCAGCAGCCCACCCGCGACAGGGGCGCAAGAGACCCAGTACTTC. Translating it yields CASSPPATGAQETQYF. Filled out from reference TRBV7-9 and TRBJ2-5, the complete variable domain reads DTGVSQNPRHKITKRGQNVTFRCDPISEHNRLYWYRQTLGQGPEFLTYFQNEAQLEKSRLLSDRFSAERPKGSFSTLEIQRTEQGDSAMYLCASSPPATGAQETQYFGPGTRLLVL.

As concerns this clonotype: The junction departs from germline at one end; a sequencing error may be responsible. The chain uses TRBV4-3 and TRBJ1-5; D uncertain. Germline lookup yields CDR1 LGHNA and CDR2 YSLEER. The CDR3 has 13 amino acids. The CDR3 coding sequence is TGCGCCAGCAGCCAAGACAGTTACCAGCCCCGGCATTTT. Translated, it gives CASSQDSYQPRHF.

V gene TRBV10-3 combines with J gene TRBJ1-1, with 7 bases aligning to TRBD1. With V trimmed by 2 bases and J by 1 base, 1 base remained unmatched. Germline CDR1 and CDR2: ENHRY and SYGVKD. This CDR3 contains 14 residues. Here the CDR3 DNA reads TGTGCCATCAGTGAGGAGGGGGCGAACACTGAAGCTTTCTTT. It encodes CAISEEGANTEAFF.

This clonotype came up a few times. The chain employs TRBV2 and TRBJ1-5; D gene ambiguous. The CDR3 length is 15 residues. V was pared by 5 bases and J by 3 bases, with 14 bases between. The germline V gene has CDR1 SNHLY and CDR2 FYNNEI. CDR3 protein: CASSKGSANNQPQHF. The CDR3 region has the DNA TGTGCCAGCAGTAAGGGCAGCGCCAACAATCAGCCCCAGCATTTT.

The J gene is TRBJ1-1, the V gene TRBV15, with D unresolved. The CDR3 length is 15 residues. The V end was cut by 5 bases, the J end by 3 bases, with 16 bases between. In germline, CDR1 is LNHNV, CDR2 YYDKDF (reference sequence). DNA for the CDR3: TGTGCCACCAGCCCCCGGGCCACCTGGGACACTGAAGCTTTCTTT. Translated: CATSPRATWDTEAFF.